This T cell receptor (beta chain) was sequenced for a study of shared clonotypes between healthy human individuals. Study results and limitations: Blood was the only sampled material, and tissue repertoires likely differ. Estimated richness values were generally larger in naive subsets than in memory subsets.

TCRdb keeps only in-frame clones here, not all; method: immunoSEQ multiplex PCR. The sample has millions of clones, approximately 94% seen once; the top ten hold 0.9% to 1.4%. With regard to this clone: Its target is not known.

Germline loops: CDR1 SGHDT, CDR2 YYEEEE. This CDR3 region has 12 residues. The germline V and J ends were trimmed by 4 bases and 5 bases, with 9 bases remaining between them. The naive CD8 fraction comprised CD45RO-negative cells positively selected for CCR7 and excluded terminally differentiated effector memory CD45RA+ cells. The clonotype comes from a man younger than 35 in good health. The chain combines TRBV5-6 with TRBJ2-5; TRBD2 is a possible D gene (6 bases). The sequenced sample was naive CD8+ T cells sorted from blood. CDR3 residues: CASSGREETQYF. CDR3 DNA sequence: TGTGCCAGCAGCGGACGGGAGGAGACCCAGTACTTC.